This T cell receptor (beta chain) was sequenced during a study of technical replicates of blood from a handful of donors. V lost 5 bases and J lost 2, with 13 bases in between. CDR1 and CDR2 from the germline V gene are MDHEN and SYDVKM. The CDR3 is 14 residues long. Libraries were prepared by immunoSEQ multiplex PCR; TCRdb keeps only in-frame clonotypes and omits some of them. The sample lists approximately 85,000 clones, 94% occurring once. Sequenced input: T cells isolated from PBMCs. This chain connects TRBV28 to TRBJ2-7, with a possible D match to TRBD1 (6 bases). The sequence was obtained from a human donor in good health. CDR3 in DNA: TGTGCCAGCAGTGTTATGGGACAAGCCTACGAGCAGTACTTC. Translating it yields CASSVMGQAYEQYF.